This entry lists 30 T cell receptor beta chains sequenced from one sample in a study of monozygotic twins with inflammatory bowel disease (dated by TCRdb to the late 2010s). The library was prepared using 5' RACE. TCRdb shows the sequencer as Illumina HiSeq 2500. TCRdb reprocessed the reads and lists each CDR3 protein sequence as a single entry, with no DNA. This sample's table lists 300,000 to 400,000 distinct CDR3 sequences. The ten largest clonotypes hold 2.5% to 3% of the sample. Sequenced material: blood. The receptors come from a human donor with ulcerative colitis or Crohn's disease, or a healthy co-twin of an affected twin (not recorded which).

This chain links TRBV20-1 with TRBJ1-1. CDR1 and CDR2 from the germline V gene are DFQATT and SNEGSKA (reference sequence). The CDR3 is made up of 11 amino acids. The CDR3 loop is CSAALGRRAFF.

The chain combines TRBV6-1 with TRBJ2-1; TCRdb gives TRBD1 as the D gene, but with no DNA this cannot be confirmed. Germline values: CDR1 MNHNS, CDR2 SASEGT. CDR3 length equals 14 residues. The CDR3 here is CASSPTGANNEQFF.

CDR3 loop: CASSPSARNTGELFF. The chain carries TRBV18 and TRBJ2-2; TCRdb designates TRBD2, a call that cannot be tested without DNA. The germline V gene encodes CDR1 KGHSH and CDR2 LQKENI. CDR3 length: 15 residues.

This sequence joins TRBV5-1 and TRBJ2-6; lacking DNA, the TRBD1 call made by TCRdb goes unchecked. CDR3 length: 16 residues. CDR1 and CDR2 from the germline V gene are SGHRS and YFSETQ. The CDR3 is CASSLQQVSGANVLTF.

This sequence joins TRBV4-1 and TRBJ2-5; TCRdb picks TRBD1, but there is no DNA to check that call. This CDR3 comprises 16 residues. The germline V gene has CDR1 MGHRA and CDR2 YSYEKL. The CDR3 sequence: CASSQEQTGGAKTQYF.

The chain links TRBV20-1 to TRBJ2-1. The germline CDR1 and CDR2 sequences are DFQATT and SNEGSKA (reference sequence). CDR3 size: 13 residues. This chain's CDR3 is CSAPRGLLTEQFF.

The chain combines TRBV5-5 with TRBJ2-1; TCRdb selects TRBD2, and the lack of DNA leaves this call unchecked. The CDR3 loop spans 18 amino acids. Per germline, CDR1 SGHKS and CDR2 YYEKEE (reference sequence). The CDR3 spells CASSISGGAVPSVNEQFF.

The J gene is TRBJ1-2, the V gene TRBV9. The CDR3 has 13 residues. Per germline, CDR1 SGDLS and CDR2 YYNGEE. This CDR3 reads CASSAKNSYGYTF.

This chain links TRBV29-1 with TRBJ2-1. Germline V gene sequence: CDR1 SQVTM, CDR2 ANQGSEA. CDR3 length: 16 amino acids. The CDR3 protein is CSVDAQAVGIYNEQFF.

The gene calls are TRBV7-2 and TRBJ2-5; TCRdb's assignment of TRBD1 cannot be checked, as there is no DNA. This CDR3 is built from 13 residues. The V gene's germline CDR1 is SGHTA and CDR2 FQGNSA. The CDR3 protein is CASERGAQETQYF.

The rearrangement uses TRBV11-2 and TRBJ2-7; as DNA is missing, the TRBD1 call by TCRdb cannot be tested. CDR3 length: 15 residues. Germline V CDR1 and CDR2: SGHAT, FQNNGV. The CDR3 sequence is CASRLTGTPPYEQYF.

This chain connects TRBV6-1 to TRBJ2-1; TCRdb proposes TRBD1, but this gene call is untestable without DNA. The CDR3 is 15 residues long. CDR1 is MNHNS, CDR2 SASEGT, per germline. The CDR3 here is CASSVTTGTYNEQFF.

The rearrangement joins TRBV5-6 to TRBJ1-5. CDR1 is SGHDT, CDR2 YYEEEE, per germline. The CDR3 covers 14 residues. The CDR3 sequence: CASSLGFRNQPQHF.

This rearrangement joins TRBV11-2 to TRBJ2-3. The germline V gene has CDR1 SGHAT and CDR2 FQNNGV. The CDR3 has 12 amino acids. The CDR3 reads CASSRLSDTQYF.

CDR3: CSARSRLSYEQYF. This chain connects TRBV20-1 to TRBJ2-7. This CDR3 comprises 13 residues. Germline CDR1 is DFQATT and CDR2 is SNEGSKA (reference sequence).

The chain has TRBV11-2 and TRBJ2-1. The CDR3 length is 14 residues. Germline CDR1 and CDR2: SGHAT and FQNNGV. CDR3: CATHNSANYNEQFF.

The V call is TRBV27, the J call TRBJ1-2. This CDR3 region has 13 residues. Germline CDR1 reads MNHEY; CDR2 reads SMNVEV (reference sequence). The CDR3 sequence: CASSLTRSYGYTF.

The chain combines TRBV7-7 with TRBJ2-1; with no DNA, the TCRdb D assignment of TRBD2 cannot be verified. The CDR3 loop spans 14 amino acids. Looked up from germline, CDR1 is SSHAT and CDR2 is FNYEAQ (reference sequence). CDR3 loop: CASSFGAGKNEQFF.

The gene calls are TRBV7-8 and TRBJ2-3; TCRdb picks TRBD2, but there is no DNA to check that call. Germline lookup yields CDR1 SGHVS and CDR2 FQNEAQ. This CDR3 has 18 amino acids. The CDR3 protein is CASSLRTSGGLGTDTQYF.

V and J are TRBV4-2 and TRBJ2-2. The CDR3 consists of 15 residues. Germline V gene data show CDR1 as LGHNA and CDR2 as YNFKEQ. The CDR3 spells CASSQPSTVTGELFF.

This chain connects TRBV6-1 to TRBJ2-3; TCRdb indicates TRBD1, and absent DNA this call remains unverified. In germline, CDR1 is MNHNS, CDR2 SASEGT. This CDR3 has 16 amino acids. CDR3 sequence: CASAQIRGPSTDTQYF.

The V call is TRBV11-2, the J call TRBJ1-1; as DNA is missing, the TRBD1 call by TCRdb cannot be tested. CDR1 and CDR2 (germline): SGHAT, FQNNGV. The CDR3 runs to 15 residues. The CDR3 is CASSTRRTGGTEAFF.

The chain uses TRBV5-1 and TRBJ2-7; TCRdb proposes TRBD1, but this gene call is untestable without DNA. The CDR3 totals 15 residues. Germline CDR1 is SGHRS and CDR2 is YFSETQ. The chain's CDR3 is CASSLLDRGFDEQYF. The variable domain in full, completed from reference TRBV5-1 and TRBJ2-7, reads KAGVTQTPRYLIKTRGQQVTLSCSPISGHRSVSWYQQTPGQGLQFLFEYFSETQRNKGNFPGRFSGRQFSNSRSEMNVSTLELGDSALYLCASSLLDRGFDEQYFGPGTRLTVT.

The chain joins TRBV12-3 or TRBV12-4 to TRBJ1-1. This CDR3 region has 12 residues. The CDR3 sequence: CASSPTRTEAFF.

CDR3 protein: CSARRPGQGKFYEQYF. The chain recombines TRBV20-1 with TRBJ2-7; the D gene TCRdb calls, TRBD1, cannot be checked with no DNA. CDR1 is DFQATT and CDR2 is SNEGSKA in the germline V gene (reference sequence). The CDR3 contains 16 residues.

This chain joins TRBV29-1 and TRBJ2-2; TCRdb reports TRBD1, a call that lacks DNA to check it against. Germline lookup yields CDR1 SQVTM and CDR2 ANQGSEA. The length of the CDR3 is 13 residues. The CDR3: CSAGTGVAGELFF.

The chain employs TRBV11-1 and TRBJ2-7; TCRdb designates TRBD2, a call that cannot be tested without DNA. The germline V gene encodes CDR1 SGHAT and CDR2 FQDESV (reference sequence). CDR3 length: 18 amino acids. CDR3: CASSLGQGAHYSTYEQYF.

The chain combines TRBV15 with TRBJ2-2; the TRBD1 assignment by TCRdb is unverifiable without DNA. The CDR3 contains 14 residues. Germline CDR1 and CDR2: LNHNV and YYDKDF (reference sequence). The chain's CDR3 is CATSKGTGYGELFF.

The rearrangement links TRBV20-1 to TRBJ1-6. Germline CDR1 reads DFQATT; CDR2 reads SNEGSKA (reference sequence). The CDR3 covers 13 residues. CDR3 residues: CSAREFVNSPLHF.

The CDR3: CASSLTGVGQETQYF. The rearrangement joins TRBV7-2 to TRBJ2-5; lacking DNA, the TRBD1 call made by TCRdb goes unchecked. The germline gives CDR1 SGHTA, CDR2 FQGNSA. CDR3 size: 15 residues. Drawing the rest from reference TRBV7-2 and TRBJ2-5, the complete variable domain is GAGVSQSPSNKVTEKGKDVELRCDPISGHTALYWYRQSLGQGLEFLIYFQGNSAPDKSGLPSDRFSAERTGGSVSTLTIQRTQQEDSAVYLCASSLTGVGQETQYFGPGTRLLVL.